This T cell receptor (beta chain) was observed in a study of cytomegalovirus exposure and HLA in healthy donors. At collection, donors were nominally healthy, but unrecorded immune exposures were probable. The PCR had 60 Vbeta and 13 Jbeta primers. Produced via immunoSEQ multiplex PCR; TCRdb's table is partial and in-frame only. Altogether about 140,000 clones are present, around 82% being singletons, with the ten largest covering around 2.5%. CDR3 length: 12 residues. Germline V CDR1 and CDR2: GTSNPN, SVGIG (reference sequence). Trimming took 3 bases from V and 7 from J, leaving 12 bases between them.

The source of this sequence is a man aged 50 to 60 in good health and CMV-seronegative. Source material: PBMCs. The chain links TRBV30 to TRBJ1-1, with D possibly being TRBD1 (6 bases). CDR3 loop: CAWSKQGSEAFF. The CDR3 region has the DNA TGTGCCTGGAGCAAACAGGGTAGTGAAGCTTTCTTT.